This note documents a single T cell receptor (beta chain) sequence. This sample is drawn from a study of control samples from healthy donors and cancer patients. The method was immunoSEQ multiplex PCR; TCRdb's version includes in-frame clones alone and lacks a portion of them. The repertoire has 160,000 or so clones, approximately 94% of them found once; the top ten carry less than 15%. This CDR3 contains 14 residues. CDR1 and CDR2 (germline): SGHTS, YDEGEE. V was trimmed by 5 bases and J by 4 bases, leaving 15 bases between them. The origin of this receptor is a man aged 60 to 75 with colorectal cancer. This chain connects TRBV5-8 to TRBJ1-2; no clear D. Sequenced: PBMCs. CDR3 residues: CASSFFRSGYGYTF. CDR3 sequence (DNA): TGTGCCAGCAGTTTTTTCCGCAGCGGCTATGGCTACACCTTC.